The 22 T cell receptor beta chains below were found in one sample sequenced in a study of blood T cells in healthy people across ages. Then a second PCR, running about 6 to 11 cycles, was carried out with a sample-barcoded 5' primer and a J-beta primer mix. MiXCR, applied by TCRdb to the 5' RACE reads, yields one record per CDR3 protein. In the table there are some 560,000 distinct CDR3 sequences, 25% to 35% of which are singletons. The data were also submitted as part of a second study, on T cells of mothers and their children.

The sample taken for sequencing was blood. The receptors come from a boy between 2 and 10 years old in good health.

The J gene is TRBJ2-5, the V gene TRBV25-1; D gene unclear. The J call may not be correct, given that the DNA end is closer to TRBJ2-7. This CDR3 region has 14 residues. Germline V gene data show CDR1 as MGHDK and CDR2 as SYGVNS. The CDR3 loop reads CASSELGRSYEQYF. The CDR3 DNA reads TGTGCCAGCAGTGAATTGGGCAGATCCTACGAGCAGTACTTC.

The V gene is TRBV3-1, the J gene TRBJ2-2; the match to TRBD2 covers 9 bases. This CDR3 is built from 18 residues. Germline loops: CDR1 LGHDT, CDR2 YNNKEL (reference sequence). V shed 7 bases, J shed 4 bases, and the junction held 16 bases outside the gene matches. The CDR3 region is CASTLTGTSTLGTGELFF. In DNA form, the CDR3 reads TGTGCCAGCACCTTGACCGGGACTAGCACCCTGGGCACCGGGGAGCTGTTTTTT.

The CDR3 nucleotides are TGTGCCAGCAGGGCCCCCGGGACAGGGGATGGCTACACCTTC. This sequence encodes CASRAPGTGDGYTF. The chain combines TRBV3-1 with TRBJ1-2, with TRBD1 identical over 10 bases. CDR1 LGHDT and CDR2 YNNKEL come from the germline V gene (reference sequence). CDR3 length: 14 residues. J gave up 6 bases and V 6 bases, and 7 bases lay outside the gene matches. The entire variable domain, with the rest obtained from reference TRBV3-1 and TRBJ1-2, is as follows: DTAVSQTPKYLVTQMGNDKSIKCEQNLGHDTMYWYKQDSKKFLKIMFSYNNKELIINETVPNRFSPKSPDKAHLNLHINSLELGDSAVYFCASRAPGTGDGYTFGSGTRLTVV.

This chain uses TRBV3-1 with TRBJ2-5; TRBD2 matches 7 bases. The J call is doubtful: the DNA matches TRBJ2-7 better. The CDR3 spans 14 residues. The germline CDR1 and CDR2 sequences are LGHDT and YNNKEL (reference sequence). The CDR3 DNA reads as TGTGCCAGCAGCCAAGCGGGAGGACTCCACGAGCAGTACTTC. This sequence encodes CASSQAGGLHEQYF.

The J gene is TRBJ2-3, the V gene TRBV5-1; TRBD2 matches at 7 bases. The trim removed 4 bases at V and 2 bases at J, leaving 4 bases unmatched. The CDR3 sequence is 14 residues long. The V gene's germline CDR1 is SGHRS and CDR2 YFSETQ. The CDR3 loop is CASSQGTITDTQYF. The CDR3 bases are TGCGCCAGCAGCCAAGGGACTATCACAGATACGCAGTATTTT.

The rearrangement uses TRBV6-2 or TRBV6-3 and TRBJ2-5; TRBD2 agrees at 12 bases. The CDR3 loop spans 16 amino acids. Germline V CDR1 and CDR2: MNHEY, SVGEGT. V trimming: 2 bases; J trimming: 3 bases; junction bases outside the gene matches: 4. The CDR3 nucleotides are TGTGCCAGCAGTTACGCTAGCGGGGGGGCTGAAGAGACCCAGTACTTC. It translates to CASSYASGGAEETQYF.

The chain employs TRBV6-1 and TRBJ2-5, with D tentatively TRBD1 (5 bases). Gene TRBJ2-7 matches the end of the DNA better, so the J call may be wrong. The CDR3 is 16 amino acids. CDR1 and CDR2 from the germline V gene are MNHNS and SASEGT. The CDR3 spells CASKGVKSPSYYEQYF. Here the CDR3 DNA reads TGTGCCAGCAAAGGGGTAAAATCCCCCTCGTACTACGAGCAGTACTTC.

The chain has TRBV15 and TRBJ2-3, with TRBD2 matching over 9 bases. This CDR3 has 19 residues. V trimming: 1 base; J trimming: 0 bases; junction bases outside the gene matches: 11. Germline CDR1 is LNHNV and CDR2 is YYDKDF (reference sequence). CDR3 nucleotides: TGTGCCACCAGCAGAGGCCGAGCGGGAGGCCCCTCTAGCACAGATACGCAGTATTTT. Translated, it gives CATSRGRAGGPSSTDTQYF.

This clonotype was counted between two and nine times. In DNA, the CDR3 is TGCAGCGTTGAGGGCGGGAACTCCTACGAGCAGTACTTC. Translation: CSVEGGNSYEQYF. V is TRBV29-1 and J is TRBJ2-7; D perhaps matches TRBD2 (6 bases). V lost 3 bases and J 0 bases, leaving 9 bases between the germline ends. The CDR3 is 13 amino acids. The V gene's germline CDR1 is SQVTM and CDR2 ANQGSEA.

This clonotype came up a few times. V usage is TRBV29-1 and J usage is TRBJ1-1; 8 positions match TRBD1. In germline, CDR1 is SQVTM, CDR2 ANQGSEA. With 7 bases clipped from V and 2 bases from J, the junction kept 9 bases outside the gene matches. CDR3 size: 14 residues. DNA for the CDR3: TGCAGCGGGCAGGGGGCTTTTTACAACACTGAAGCTTTCTTT. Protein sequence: CSGQGAFYNTEAFF.

CDR3 loop: CASRPGTVRNNEQFF. Written as DNA, the CDR3 is TGTGCCAGCAGGCCCGGGACTGTACGAAACAATGAGCAGTTCTTC. The chain carries TRBV7-2 and TRBJ2-5; weak D call: TRBD2 (6 bases). Gene TRBJ2-1 matches the end of the DNA better, so the J call may be wrong. This CDR3 is 15 amino acids long. The V gene's germline CDR1 is SGHTA and CDR2 FQGNSA.

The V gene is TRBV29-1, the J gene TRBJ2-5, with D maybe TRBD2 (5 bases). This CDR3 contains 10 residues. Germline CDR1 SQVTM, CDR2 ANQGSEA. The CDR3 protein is CGGRQETQYF. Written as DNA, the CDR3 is TGCGGAGGAAGACAAGAGACCCAGTACTTC.

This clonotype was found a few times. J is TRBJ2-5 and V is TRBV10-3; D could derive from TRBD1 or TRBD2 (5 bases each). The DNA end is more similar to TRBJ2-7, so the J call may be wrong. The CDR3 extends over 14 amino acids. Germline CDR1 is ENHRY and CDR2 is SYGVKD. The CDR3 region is CAIRAKKGTHEQYF. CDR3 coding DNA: TGTGCCATCCGGGCGAAAAAGGGGACGCACGAGCAGTACTTC.

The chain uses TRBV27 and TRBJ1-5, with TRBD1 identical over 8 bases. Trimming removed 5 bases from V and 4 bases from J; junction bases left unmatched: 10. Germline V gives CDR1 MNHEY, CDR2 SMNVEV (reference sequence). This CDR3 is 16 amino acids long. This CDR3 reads CASSRATGAGNQPQHF. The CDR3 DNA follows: TGTGCCAGCAGTCGGGCGACAGGGGCTGGGAATCAGCCCCAGCATTTT.

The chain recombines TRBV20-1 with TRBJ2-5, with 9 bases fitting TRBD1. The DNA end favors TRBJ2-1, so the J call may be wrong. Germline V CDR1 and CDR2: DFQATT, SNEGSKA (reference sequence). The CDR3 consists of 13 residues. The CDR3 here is CSARQGAYNEQFF. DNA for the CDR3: TGCAGTGCCCGACAGGGGGCCTACAATGAGCAGTTCTTC.

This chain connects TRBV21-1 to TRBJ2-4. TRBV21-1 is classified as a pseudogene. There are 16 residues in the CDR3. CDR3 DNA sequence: TGTGCCAACAGCAAAGTTGACAAGGCGTCTATGAACATTCAGTACTTC. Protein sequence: CANSKVDKASMNIQYF.

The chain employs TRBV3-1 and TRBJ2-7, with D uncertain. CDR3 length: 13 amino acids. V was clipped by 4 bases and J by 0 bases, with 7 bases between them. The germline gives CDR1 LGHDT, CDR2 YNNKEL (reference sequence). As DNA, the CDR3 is TGTGCCAGCAGCCCATTCCCCTCCTACGAGCAGTACTTC. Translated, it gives CASSPFPSYEQYF.

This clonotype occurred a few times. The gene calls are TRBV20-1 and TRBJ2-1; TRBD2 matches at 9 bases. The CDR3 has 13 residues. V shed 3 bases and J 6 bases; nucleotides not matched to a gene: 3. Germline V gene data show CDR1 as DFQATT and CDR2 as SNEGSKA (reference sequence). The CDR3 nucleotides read TGCAGTGCTAGTCTAGCGGGAAGCAATGAGCAGTTCTTC. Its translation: CSASLAGSNEQFF.

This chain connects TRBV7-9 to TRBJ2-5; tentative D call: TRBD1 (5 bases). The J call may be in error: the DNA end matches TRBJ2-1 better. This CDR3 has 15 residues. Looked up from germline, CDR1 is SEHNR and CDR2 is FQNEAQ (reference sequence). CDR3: CASSLADRGYNEQFF. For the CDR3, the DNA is TGTGCCAGCAGCTTAGCCGACAGAGGTTACAATGAGCAGTTCTTC.

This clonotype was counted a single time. CDR3 residues: CANQQGANTEAFF. CDR3 in DNA: TGTGCCAACCAACAGGGGGCAAACACTGAAGCTTTCTTT. The rearrangement links TRBV6-1 to TRBJ1-1, with 9 bases identical to TRBD1. V lost 10 bases to trimming and J lost 2 bases; unmatched junction nucleotides: 5. The CDR3 has 13 residues. Germline loops: CDR1 MNHNS, CDR2 SASEGT.

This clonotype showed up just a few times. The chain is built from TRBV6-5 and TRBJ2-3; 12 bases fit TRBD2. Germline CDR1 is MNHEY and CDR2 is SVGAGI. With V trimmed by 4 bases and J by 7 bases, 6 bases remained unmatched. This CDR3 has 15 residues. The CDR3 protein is CASSSLAGGANTQYF. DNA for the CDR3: TGTGCCAGCAGTTCACTAGCGGGGGGTGCCAATACGCAGTATTTT.

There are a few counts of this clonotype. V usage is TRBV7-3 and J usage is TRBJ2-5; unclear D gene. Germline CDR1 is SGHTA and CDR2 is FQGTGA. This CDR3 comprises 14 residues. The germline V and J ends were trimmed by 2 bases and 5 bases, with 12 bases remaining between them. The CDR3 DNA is TGTGCCAGCAGCTTACTCGGACCGGGCGAGACCCAGTACTTC. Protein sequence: CASSLLGPGETQYF.